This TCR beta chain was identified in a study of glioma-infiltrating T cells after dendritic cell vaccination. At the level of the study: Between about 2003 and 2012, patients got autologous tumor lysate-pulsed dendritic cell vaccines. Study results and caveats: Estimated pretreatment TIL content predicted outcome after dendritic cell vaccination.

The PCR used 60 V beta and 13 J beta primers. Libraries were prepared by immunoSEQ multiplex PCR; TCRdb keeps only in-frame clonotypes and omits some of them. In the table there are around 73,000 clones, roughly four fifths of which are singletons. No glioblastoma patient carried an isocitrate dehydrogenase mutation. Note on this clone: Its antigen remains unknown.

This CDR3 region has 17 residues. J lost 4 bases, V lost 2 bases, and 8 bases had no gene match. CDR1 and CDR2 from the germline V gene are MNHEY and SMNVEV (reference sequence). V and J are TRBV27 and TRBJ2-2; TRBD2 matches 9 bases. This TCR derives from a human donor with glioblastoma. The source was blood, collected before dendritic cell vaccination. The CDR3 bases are TGTGCCAGCAGTTTAAGGTCGGGACTAGCCCTCACCGGGGAGCTGTTTTTT. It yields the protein CASSLRSGLALTGELFF.